The present TCR beta chain was sequenced within a study of shared clonotypes between healthy human individuals. Study-wide results and limits: A generally larger estimated richness was seen in naive subsets than in memory subsets. Clonotypes that were shared across four donors made up around 5% of naive CD4 clonotypes.

V lost 8 bases, J lost 6 bases, and 10 bases stayed unmatched. Germline-derived CDR1 and CDR2 are SQVTM and ANQGSEA. There are 15 residues in the CDR3. Here immunoSEQ multiplex PCR was the method, and the copy in TCRdb shows in-frame clones only, minus some. In the table there are about 2.4 million clones, 93% of which are singletons. Turning to this clone: The antigen is not known.

The TCR sequence derives from a man younger than 35 in good health. Some clones in this sample may be carry-over from other donors' samples. Sequenced input: naive CD4+ T cells from PBMCs. Subset noted: CD45RA+ positively selected. The V gene is TRBV29-1, the J gene TRBJ2-5; TRBD2 agrees at 15 bases. The CDR3: CSMGLAGGPMKTQYF. DNA of the CDR3: TGCAGCATGGGACTAGCGGGAGGCCCCATGAAGACCCAGTACTTC.